This T cell receptor beta chain came from a study of T cell changes during pregnancy in multiple sclerosis. Germline V gene sequence: CDR1 GTSNPN, CDR2 SVGIG (reference sequence). With V trimmed by 5 bases and J by 7 bases, 15 bases remained unmatched. The CDR3 covers 15 residues. TCRdb keeps only in-frame clones here, not all; method: immunoSEQ multiplex PCR. The table has under 95,000 clones, 80% to 95% seen once. This clonotype was sampled from a female donor in good health, enrolled as a control in a pregnancy study. The V call is TRBV30, the J call TRBJ2-7, with 9 bases lining up with TRBD1. The sequenced sample was peripheral blood, obtained in the second trimester of pregnancy. The CDR3 coding sequence is TGTGCCTGGCGCGATGAGACAGGGGGTGCCTGGGAGCAGTACTTC. It specifies CAWRDETGGAWEQYF. Variable domain in full (rest from reference TRBV30 and TRBJ2-7): SQTIHQWPATLVQPVGSPLSLECTVEGTSNPNLYWYRQAAGRGLQLLFYSVGIGQISSEVPQNLSASRPQDRQFILSSKKLLLSDSGFYLCAWRDETGGAWEQYFGPGTRLTVT.